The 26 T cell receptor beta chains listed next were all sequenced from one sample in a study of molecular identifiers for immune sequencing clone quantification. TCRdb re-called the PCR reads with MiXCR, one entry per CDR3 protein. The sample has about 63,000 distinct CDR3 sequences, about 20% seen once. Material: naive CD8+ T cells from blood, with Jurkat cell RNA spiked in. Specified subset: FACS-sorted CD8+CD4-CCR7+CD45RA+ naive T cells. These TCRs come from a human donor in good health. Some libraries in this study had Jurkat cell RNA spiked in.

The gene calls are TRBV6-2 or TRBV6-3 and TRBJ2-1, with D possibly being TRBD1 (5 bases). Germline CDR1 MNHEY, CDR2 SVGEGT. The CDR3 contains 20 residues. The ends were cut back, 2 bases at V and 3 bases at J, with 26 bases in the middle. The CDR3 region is CASSYMEPVYPQGDYNEQFF. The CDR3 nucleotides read TGTGCCAGCAGTTACATGGAACCGGTTTACCCTCAAGGGGACTACAATGAGCAGTTCTTC.

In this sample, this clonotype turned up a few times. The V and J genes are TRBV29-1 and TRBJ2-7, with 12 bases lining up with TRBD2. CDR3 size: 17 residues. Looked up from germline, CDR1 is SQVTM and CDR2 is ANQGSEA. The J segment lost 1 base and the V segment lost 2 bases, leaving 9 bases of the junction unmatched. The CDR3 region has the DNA TGCAGCGTTGAAACGAAAGTGACTAGCGGGAGTTCCTACGAGCAGTACTTC. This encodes CSVETKVTSGSSYEQYF.

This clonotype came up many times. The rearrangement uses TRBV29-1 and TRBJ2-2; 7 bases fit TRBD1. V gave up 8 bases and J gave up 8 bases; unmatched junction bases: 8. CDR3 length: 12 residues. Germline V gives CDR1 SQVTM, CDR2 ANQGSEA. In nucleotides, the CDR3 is TGCAGCACATTACAGGGGTCGGGGGAGCTGTTTTTT. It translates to CSTLQGSGELFF.

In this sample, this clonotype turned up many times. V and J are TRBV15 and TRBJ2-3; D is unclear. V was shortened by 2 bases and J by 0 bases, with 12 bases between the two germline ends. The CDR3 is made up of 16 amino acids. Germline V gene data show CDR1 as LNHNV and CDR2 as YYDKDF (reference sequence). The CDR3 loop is CATSRQSLGSTDTQYF. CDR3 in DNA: TGTGCCACCAGCAGACAATCATTAGGCAGCACAGATACGCAGTATTTT.

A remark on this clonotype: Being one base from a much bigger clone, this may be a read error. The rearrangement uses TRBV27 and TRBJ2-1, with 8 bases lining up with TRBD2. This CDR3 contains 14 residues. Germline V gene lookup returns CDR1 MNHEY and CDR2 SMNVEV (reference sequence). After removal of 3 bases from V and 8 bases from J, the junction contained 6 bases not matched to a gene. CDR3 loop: CASSFSGSRDEQFF. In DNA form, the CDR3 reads TGTGCCAGCAGTTTCAGCGGGAGTCGCGATGAGCAGTTCTTC.

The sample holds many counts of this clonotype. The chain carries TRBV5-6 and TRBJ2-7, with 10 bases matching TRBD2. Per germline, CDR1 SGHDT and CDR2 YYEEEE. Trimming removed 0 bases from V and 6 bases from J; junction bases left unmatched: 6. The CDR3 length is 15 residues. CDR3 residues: CASSLDLAGAFEQYF. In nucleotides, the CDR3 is TGTGCCAGCAGCTTGGATCTAGCGGGAGCCTTCGAGCAGTACTTC.

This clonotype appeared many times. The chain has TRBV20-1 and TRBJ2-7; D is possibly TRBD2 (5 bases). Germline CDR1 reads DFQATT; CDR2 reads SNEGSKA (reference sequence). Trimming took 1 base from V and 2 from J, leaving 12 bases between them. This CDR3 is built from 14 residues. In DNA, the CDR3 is TGCAGTGCTAGAGCCGCTAGCCGCCCCTACGAGCAGTACTTC. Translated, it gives CSARAASRPYEQYF.

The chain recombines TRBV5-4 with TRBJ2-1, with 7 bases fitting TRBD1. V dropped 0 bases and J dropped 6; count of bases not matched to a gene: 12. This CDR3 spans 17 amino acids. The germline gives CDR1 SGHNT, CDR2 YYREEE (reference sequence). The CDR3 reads CASSLEVYTGVPNEQFF. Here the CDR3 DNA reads TGTGCCAGCAGCTTGGAAGTCTATACAGGGGTGCCCAATGAGCAGTTCTTC.

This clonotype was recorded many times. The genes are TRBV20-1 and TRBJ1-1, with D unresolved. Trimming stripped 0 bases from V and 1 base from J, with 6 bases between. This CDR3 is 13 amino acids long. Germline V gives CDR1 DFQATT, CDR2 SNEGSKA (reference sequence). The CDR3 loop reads CSARDPANTEAFF. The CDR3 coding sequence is TGCAGTGCTAGAGATCCCGCGAACACTGAAGCTTTCTTT.

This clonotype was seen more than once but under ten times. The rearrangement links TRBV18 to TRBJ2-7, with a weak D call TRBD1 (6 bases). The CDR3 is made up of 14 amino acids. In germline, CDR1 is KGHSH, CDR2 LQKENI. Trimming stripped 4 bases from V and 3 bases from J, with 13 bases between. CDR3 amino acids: CASSLPTGNYEQYF. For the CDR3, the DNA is TGTGCCAGCTCACTACCGACAGGAAACTACGAGCAGTACTTC.

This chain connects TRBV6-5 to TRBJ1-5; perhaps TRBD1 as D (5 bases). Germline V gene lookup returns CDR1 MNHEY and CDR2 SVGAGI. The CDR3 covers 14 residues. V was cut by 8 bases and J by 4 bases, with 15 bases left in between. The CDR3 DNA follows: TGTGCCAGCGCGTACCGGCAGGGAAATCAGCCCCAGCATTTT. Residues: CASAYRQGNQPQHF.

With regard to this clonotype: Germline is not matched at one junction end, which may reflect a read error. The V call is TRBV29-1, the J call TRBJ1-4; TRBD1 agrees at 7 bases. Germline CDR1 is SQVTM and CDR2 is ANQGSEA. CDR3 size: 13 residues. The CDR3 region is CSVGQGGDEKLLF. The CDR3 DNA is TGCAGCGTTGGACAGGGAGGGGATGAAAAACTGCTTTTT.

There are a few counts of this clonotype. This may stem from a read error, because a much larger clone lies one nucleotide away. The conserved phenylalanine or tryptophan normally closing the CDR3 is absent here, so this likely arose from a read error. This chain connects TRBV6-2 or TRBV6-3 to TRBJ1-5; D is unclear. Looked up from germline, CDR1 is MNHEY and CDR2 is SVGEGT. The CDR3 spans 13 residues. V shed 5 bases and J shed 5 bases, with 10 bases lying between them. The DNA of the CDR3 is TGTGCCAGCAGTCTATCCCCCTATCAGCCCCAGCATTAT. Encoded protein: CASSLSPYQPQHY.

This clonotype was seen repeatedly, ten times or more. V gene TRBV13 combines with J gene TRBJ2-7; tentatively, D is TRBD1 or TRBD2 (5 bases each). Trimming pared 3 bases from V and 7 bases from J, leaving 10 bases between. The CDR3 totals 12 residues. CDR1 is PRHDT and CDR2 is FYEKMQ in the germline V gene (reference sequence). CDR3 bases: TGTGCCAGCAGCTTTGGGACCACGGAGCAGTACTTC. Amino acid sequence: CASSFGTTEQYF.

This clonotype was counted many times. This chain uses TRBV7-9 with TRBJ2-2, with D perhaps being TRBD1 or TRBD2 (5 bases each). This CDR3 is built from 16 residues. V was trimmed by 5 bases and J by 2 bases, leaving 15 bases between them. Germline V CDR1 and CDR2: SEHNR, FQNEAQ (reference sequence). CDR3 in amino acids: CASSAPPGLNTGELFF. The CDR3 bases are TGTGCCAGCAGCGCCCCCCCGGGGCTCAACACCGGGGAGCTGTTTTTT. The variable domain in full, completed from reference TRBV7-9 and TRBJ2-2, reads DTGVSQNPRHKITKRGQNVTFRCDPISEHNRLYWYRQTLGQGPEFLTYFQNEAQLEKSRLLSDRFSAERPKGSFSTLEIQRTEQGDSAMYLCASSAPPGLNTGELFFGEGSRLTVL.

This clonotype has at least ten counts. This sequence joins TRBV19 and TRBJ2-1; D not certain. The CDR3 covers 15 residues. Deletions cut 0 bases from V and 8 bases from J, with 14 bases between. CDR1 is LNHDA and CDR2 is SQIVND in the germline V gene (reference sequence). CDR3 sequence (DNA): TGTGCCAGTAGTATAGATCGGAGCCCAGGATATGAGCAGTTCTTC. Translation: CASSIDRSPGYEQFF.

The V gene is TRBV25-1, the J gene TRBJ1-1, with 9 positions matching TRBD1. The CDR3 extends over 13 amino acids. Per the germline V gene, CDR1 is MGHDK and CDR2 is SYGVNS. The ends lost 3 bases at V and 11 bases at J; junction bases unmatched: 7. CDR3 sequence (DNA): TGTGCCAGCAGTGATTGGGCGGGACAGGGTGCTTTCTTT. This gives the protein CASSDWAGQGAFF.

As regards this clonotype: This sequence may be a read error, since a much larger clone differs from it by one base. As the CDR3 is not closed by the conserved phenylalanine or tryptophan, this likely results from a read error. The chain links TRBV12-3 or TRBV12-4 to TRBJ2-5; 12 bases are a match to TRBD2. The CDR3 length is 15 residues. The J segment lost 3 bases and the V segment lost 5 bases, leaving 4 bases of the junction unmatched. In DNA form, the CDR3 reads TGTGCCAGCAGTGCTAGACTAGCGGGAGAAGAGACCCAGTACTCC. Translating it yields CASSARLAGEETQYS.

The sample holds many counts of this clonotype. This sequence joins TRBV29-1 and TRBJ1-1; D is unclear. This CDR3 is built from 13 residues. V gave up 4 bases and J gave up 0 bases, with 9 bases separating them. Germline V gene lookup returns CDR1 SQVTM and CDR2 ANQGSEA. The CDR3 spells CSVGVLMNTEAFF. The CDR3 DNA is TGCAGCGTTGGCGTCCTAATGAACACTGAAGCTTTCTTT.

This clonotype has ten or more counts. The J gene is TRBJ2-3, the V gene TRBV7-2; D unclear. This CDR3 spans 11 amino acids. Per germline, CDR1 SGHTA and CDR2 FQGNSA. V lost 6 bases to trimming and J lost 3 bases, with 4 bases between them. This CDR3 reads CASRQTDTQYF. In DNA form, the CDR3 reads TGTGCCAGCAGACAAACAGATACGCAGTATTTT.

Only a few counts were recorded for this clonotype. Here the CDR3 DNA reads TGTGCCAGCAGCTTACCTAGCGGGAGTGTTTACGAGCAGTACTTC. This translates into CASSLPSGSVYEQYF. The chain uses TRBV7-9 and TRBJ2-7, with 10 bases matching TRBD2. The CDR3 consists of 15 residues. With V trimmed by 2 bases and J by 4 bases, 5 bases remained unmatched. Per germline, CDR1 SEHNR and CDR2 FQNEAQ (reference sequence).

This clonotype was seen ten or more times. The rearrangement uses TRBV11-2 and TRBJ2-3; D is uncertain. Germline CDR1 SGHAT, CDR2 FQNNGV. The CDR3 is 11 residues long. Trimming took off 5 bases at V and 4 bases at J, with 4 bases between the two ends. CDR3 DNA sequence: TGTGCCAGCAGCACGTCAGATACGCAGTATTTT. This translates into CASSTSDTQYF.

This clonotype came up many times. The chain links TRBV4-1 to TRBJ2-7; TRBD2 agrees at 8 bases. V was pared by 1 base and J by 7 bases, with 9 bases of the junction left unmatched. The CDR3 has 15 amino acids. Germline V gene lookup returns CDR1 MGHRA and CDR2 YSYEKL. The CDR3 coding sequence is TGCGCCAGCAGCCAAGGGGCGTTTAGCGGGAAAGAGCAGTACTTC. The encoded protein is CASSQGAFSGKEQYF.

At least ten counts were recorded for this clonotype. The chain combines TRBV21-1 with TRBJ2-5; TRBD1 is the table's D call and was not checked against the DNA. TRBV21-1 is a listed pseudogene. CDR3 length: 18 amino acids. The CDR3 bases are TGTGCCAGCAGCAAGACAGCCTCGAGTGTTTCGTACCAAGAGACCCAGTACTTC. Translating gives CASSKTASSVSYQETQYF.

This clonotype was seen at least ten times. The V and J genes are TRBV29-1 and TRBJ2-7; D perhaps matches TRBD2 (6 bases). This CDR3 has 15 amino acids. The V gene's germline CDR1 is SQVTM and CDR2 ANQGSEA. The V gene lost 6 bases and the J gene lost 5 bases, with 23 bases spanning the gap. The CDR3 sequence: CSVLGVSRGVDEQYF. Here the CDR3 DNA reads TGCAGCGTCCTTGGGGTTTCGCGGGGAGTTGACGAGCAGTACTTC.

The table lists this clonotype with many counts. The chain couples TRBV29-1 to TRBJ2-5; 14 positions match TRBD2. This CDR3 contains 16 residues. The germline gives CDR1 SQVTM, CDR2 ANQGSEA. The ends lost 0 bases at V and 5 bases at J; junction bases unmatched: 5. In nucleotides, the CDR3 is TGCAGCGTTGAAGATGGGACTAGCGGGAGTGGGGAGACCCAGTACTTC. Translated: CSVEDGTSGSGETQYF.